The 18 T cell receptor beta chains below all came from one sample that was sequenced in a study of blood T cell repertoires in COVID-19. Here immunoSEQ multiplex PCR was the method, and the copy in TCRdb shows in-frame clones only, minus some. The sample comprises about 140,000 clones, 85% of which are singletons, and over 2.5% rests with the top ten. The sample consisted of peripheral blood. Receptors originate from a man aged 50-60 years with acute or convalescent COVID-19.

The chain carries TRBV5-1 and TRBJ1-4; the D gene is possibly TRBD1 (6 bases). CDR3 length: 15 residues. V was shortened by 2 bases and J by 1 base, with 9 bases between the two germline ends. Germline V gene lookup returns CDR1 SGHRS and CDR2 YFSETQ. CDR3 coding DNA: TGCGCCAGCAGCTTTAGGGGGGGAACTAATGAAAAACTGTTTTTT. Amino acids: CASSFRGGTNEKLFF.

The chain has TRBV10-1 and TRBJ1-2, with D tentatively TRBD1 (5 bases). With 0 bases removed from V and 3 bases from J, the gap between germline ends came to 5 bases. CDR3 size: 13 residues. Germline-derived CDR1 and CDR2 are WNHNN and SYGVQD (reference sequence). The CDR3 spells CASSESGDYGYTF. For the CDR3, the DNA is TGCGCCAGCAGTGAGTCAGGGGACTATGGCTACACCTTC.

The gene calls are TRBV16 and TRBJ2-3, with D perhaps TRBD1 (5 bases). V lost 2 bases to trimming and J lost 2 bases, with 8 bases between them. The V gene's germline CDR1 is KGHSY and CDR2 FQNENV. This CDR3 is built from 14 residues. In nucleotides, the CDR3 is TGTGCCAGCAGCCAAGGGGCCCACACAGATACGCAGTATTTT. It translates to CASSQGAHTDTQYF.

This clone was found a few times. The chain is built from TRBV18 and TRBJ2-2; tentatively, D is TRBD2 (5 bases). Germline V CDR1 and CDR2: KGHSH, LQKENI. CDR3 length equals 16 residues. Trimming pared 2 bases from V and 0 bases from J, leaving 10 bases between. CDR3 residues: CASSPNGLANTGELFF. The CDR3 bases are TGTGCCAGCTCACCAAACGGACTTGCGAACACCGGGGAGCTGTTTTTT.

The chain joins TRBV3-1 (or the pseudogene TRBV3-2) to TRBJ1-4; D not resolved. Trimming left V 3 bases short and J 7 bases short, with 9 bases between. This CDR3 has 13 amino acids. Germline loops: CDR1 LGHDT, CDR2 YNNKEL (reference sequence). This CDR3 is CASSQGVGEKLFF. For the CDR3, the DNA is TGTGCCAGCAGCCAGGGCGTGGGTGAAAAACTGTTTTTT.

The V and J genes are TRBV28 and TRBJ2-7; 8 bases fit TRBD1. The CDR3 extends over 14 amino acids. V lost 7 bases to trimming and J lost 2 bases; unmatched junction nucleotides: 7. The germline gives CDR1 MDHEN, CDR2 SYDVKM. CDR3 region: CASTQGQVTYEQYF. The CDR3 DNA follows: TGTGCCAGCACCCAGGGACAGGTGACCTACGAGCAGTACTTC. Full variable domain (remainder filled in from reference TRBV28 and TRBJ2-7): DVKVTQSSRYLVKRTGEKVFLECVQDMDHENMFWYRQDPGLGLRLIYFSYDVKMKEKGDIPEGYSVSREKKERFSLILESASTNQTSMYLCASTQGQVTYEQYFGPGTRLTVT.

CDR3 sequence reads: CASSSDRNEQYF. The DNA of the CDR3 is TGTGCCAGCAGCTCCGACAGGAACGAGCAGTACTTC. This chain joins TRBV5-4 and TRBJ2-7, with D perhaps TRBD1 (6 bases). The V end was cut by 3 bases, the J end by 5 bases, with 9 bases between. This CDR3 has 12 amino acids. Germline CDR1 and CDR2: SGHNT and YYREEE (reference sequence).

The rearrangement joins TRBV10-3 to TRBJ2-1; TRBD1 agrees at 7 bases. The length of the CDR3 is 12 residues. Per the germline V gene, CDR1 is ENHRY and CDR2 is SYGVKD. The V segment lost 9 bases and the J segment 8 bases; nucleotides outside the gene matches: 7. As DNA, the CDR3 is TGTGCCATTCGACAGGGTTTCGATGAGCAGTTCTTC. Residues: CAIRQGFDEQFF.

The rearrangement joins TRBV28 to TRBJ2-4, with a possible D match to TRBD2 (5 bases). CDR3 length: 12 amino acids. CDR1 is MDHEN, CDR2 SYDVKM, per germline. V was trimmed by 4 bases and J by 9 bases, leaving 10 bases between them. The CDR3 sequence is CASSSSMAIQYF. The DNA for the CDR3 is TGTGCCAGCAGTTCTAGCATGGCCATTCAGTACTTC.

The V gene is TRBV10-3, the J gene TRBJ2-3; D is undetermined. Trimming pared 6 bases from V and 1 base from J, leaving 11 bases between. CDR3 size: 14 residues. Germline values: CDR1 ENHRY, CDR2 SYGVKD. CDR3 sequence reads: CAIRENRGTDTQYF. CDR3 DNA: TGTGCCATCAGGGAGAACCGGGGCACAGATACGCAGTATTTT.

The chain joins TRBV12-3 or TRBV12-4 to TRBJ1-3; D not resolved. There are 13 residues in the CDR3. The V end was cut by 5 bases, the J end by 0 bases, with 5 bases between. CDR3 region: CASSRYSGNTIYF. DNA for the CDR3: TGTGCCAGCAGTCGCTACTCTGGAAACACCATATATTTT.

V gene TRBV4-2 combines with J gene TRBJ1-6; 10 positions match TRBD1. Germline V gene sequence: CDR1 LGHNA, CDR2 YNFKEQ. This CDR3 is built from 18 residues. Trimming cost V 1 base and J 1 base; bases outside gene matches: 4. CDR3 region: CASSQAGTGVSYNSPLHF. In DNA, the CDR3 is TGTGCCAGCAGCCAAGCCGGGACAGGGGTGTCCTATAATTCACCCCTCCACTTT.

The CDR3 DNA reads TGTGCCAGCAGCGTAGCTGCGGGGTCTGGAAACACCATATATTTT. Protein product: CASSVAAGSGNTIYF. The rearrangement joins TRBV9 to TRBJ1-3, with D unclear. Germline V gene lookup returns CDR1 SGDLS and CDR2 YYNGEE. CDR3 length: 15 amino acids. The germline V and J ends were trimmed by 0 bases and 1 base, with 8 bases remaining between them.

This clone was recorded only once. The chain joins TRBV7-9 to TRBJ2-7; D not resolved. This CDR3 has 14 amino acids. V gave up 5 bases and J gave up 2 bases, with 13 bases separating them. Germline lookup yields CDR1 SEHNR and CDR2 FQNEAQ (reference sequence). The CDR3 region is CASSGEDNPYEQYF. For the CDR3, the DNA is TGTGCCAGCAGCGGAGAGGATAACCCCTACGAGCAGTACTTC.

The rearrangement joins TRBV5-1 to TRBJ2-3; TRBD1 is a possible D gene (6 bases). The CDR3 covers 14 residues. The germline gives CDR1 SGHRS, CDR2 YFSETQ. V shed 3 bases and J shed 1 base, with 9 bases lying between them. CDR3 sequence reads: CASSSAGGTDTQYF. CDR3 bases: TGCGCCAGCAGCTCGGCAGGGGGCACAGATACGCAGTATTTT.

The chain joins TRBV3-1 (or the pseudogene TRBV3-2) to TRBJ2-6; TRBD1 is a possible D gene (6 bases). The germline CDR1 and CDR2 sequences are LGHDT and YNNKEL (reference sequence). Deletions cut 4 bases from V and 1 base from J, with 8 bases between. CDR3 size: 15 residues. The CDR3 reads CASSLGTSGANVLTF. The CDR3 DNA is TGTGCCAGCAGCCTCGGGACATCTGGGGCCAACGTCCTGACTTTC.

The rearrangement links TRBV7-3 to TRBJ2-5, with 10 bases fitting TRBD1. The CDR3 sequence is 15 residues long. J was trimmed by 5 bases and V by 5 bases; bases with no gene match: 8. Germline V CDR1 and CDR2: SGHTA, FQGTGA. The CDR3 nucleotides read TGTGCCAGCAGCCCTCGACAGGGGGCCAGGGAGACCCAGTACTTC. Amino acids: CASSPRQGARETQYF. The whole variable domain, remainder taken from reference TRBV7-3 and TRBJ2-5, is GAGVSQTPSNKVTEKGKYVELRCDPISGHTALYWYRQSLGQGPEFLIYFQGTGAADDSGLPNDRFFAVRPEGSVSTLKIQRTERGDSAVYLCASSPRQGARETQYFGPGTRLLVL.

The chain has TRBV27 and TRBJ1-5; TRBD1 is a possible D gene (5 bases). The CDR3 is 17 amino acids. V lost 1 base and J 0 bases, leaving 13 bases between the germline ends. Germline CDR1 and CDR2: MNHEY and SMNVEV (reference sequence). The chain's CDR3 is CASSLFGGRHSNQPQHF. The CDR3 DNA is TGTGCCAGCAGTTTATTCGGGGGACGGCATAGCAATCAGCCCCAGCATTTT.